This T cell receptor beta chain was recovered during a study of T cells in localized non-small cell lung cancer (dated by TCRdb to the early 2020s). The study in broad terms: The study examined T cell repertoires in roughly 240 patients with early-stage NSCLC and compared tumors with uninvolved tumor-adjacent lungs. The cohort was made up of hundreds of treatment-naive NSCLC patients whose localized lung tumors had been resected. Of the NSCLC patients, 129 were male and roughly 100 were female, and the mean age was roughly 61 years. The study at large found these results: Uninvolved tumor-adjacent lung showed the highest T cell clonality, higher than tumor, which suggests more focused antigenic responses in the uninvolved tumor-adjacent lung. A median of about 50 of the top 100 tumor clones turned up in the paired uninvolved adjacent lung, and 25 to 35 of those clones also ranked among the top 100 of that same adjacent lung. Higher T cell density in blood was associated with longer overall survival, whereas higher clonality in adjacent lung was associated with shorter survival. Since the design was exploratory, TCR variables were selected using unadjusted p-values with no false-discovery rate correction. Because multi-region tumor sequencing was not done, intratumor heterogeneity could not be ruled out.

TCR beta CDR3 regions were sequenced from DNA using the immunoSEQ Assay. From the authors' description of their analysis: T cell density was computed as TCR beta template counts normalized to usable DNA estimated by amplifying housekeeping genes. The preseqR package was used to estimate richness by extrapolating to 400,000 templates for PBMC samples and to 120,000 templates for tissue samples. Clonality was defined as one minus Pielou's evenness. Differential abundance testing on productive amino-acid clonotypes, with a minimum total count of 5 and an alpha of 0.1, was used to identify tissue-enriched TCRs. The Jaccard Index and the Morisita Overlap Index were used to measure how much the repertoires overlapped between compartments. GLIPH clustered TCR beta CDR3s with public tetramer-defined viral CDR3s; viral motifs required at least three viral sequences plus V-gene enrichment. This is the immuneACCESS table as TCRdb keeps it, with only in-frame sequences that have V and J called. A part of the clones is gone; compared with another copy, unresolved V genes explain less than half, and the rest is unexplained. That table gives V, J and clone size, and the DNA gave D and trimming. The sample has over 30,000 clones on record, 80% to 90% of them singletons. Roughly 2.6% of the sample is in the top ten clones.

Trimming leaves V shorter by 6 bases and J shorter by 4 bases, with the junction holding 9 bases beyond the gene matches. Reading from cysteine to phenylalanine, the CDR3 counts 17 amino acids. Of the read, only the CDR3 DNA is kept; its 51 bases are in frame from base 1. The germline V gene (reference sequence) yields MNHEY for CDR1 and SMNVEV for CDR2. At diagnosis, peripheral blood, uninvolved tumor-adjacent lung and tumor were collected and were preserved as a mix of fresh-frozen and FFPE material. For TCR repertoire profiling, blood samples were analyzed as peripheral blood mononuclear cells. With regard to this clone: Its antigen target is currently unknown. No base qualities exist here, and no much larger clone lies one base off it.

The sample consisted of peripheral blood, taken before any cancer treatment. The chain uses TRBV27 and TRBJ2-7; 16 nucleotides in the junction match TRBD2. This receptor was taken from a woman between 35 and 70 years old with stage I lung adenocarcinoma. CDR3 protein: CASRGLAGGPNYYEQYF. The nucleotide sequence is TGTGCCAGCAGGGGACTAGCGGGAGGGCCCAATTATTACGAGCAGTACTTC.